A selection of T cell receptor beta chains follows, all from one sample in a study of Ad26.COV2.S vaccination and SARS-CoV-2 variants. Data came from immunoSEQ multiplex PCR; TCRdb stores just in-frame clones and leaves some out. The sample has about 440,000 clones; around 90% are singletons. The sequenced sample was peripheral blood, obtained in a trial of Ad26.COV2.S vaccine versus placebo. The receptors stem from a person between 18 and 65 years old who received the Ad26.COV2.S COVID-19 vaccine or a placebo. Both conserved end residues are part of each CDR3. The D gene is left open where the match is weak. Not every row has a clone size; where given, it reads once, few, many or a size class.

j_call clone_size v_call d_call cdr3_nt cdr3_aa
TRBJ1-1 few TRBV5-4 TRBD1 TGTGCCAGCAGCTCTGGACAGGGGGCTTGGACTGAAGCTTTCTTT CASSSGQGAWTEAFF
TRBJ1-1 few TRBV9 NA TGTGCCAGCAGCGTAGGGAGTGAGGGGGCTGAAGCTTTCTTT CASSVGSEGAEAFF
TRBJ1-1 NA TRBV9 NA TGTGCCAGCAGCGTAGGCGGGTCGTCCACTGAAGCTTTCTTT CASSVGGSSTEAFF
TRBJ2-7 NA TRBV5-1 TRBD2 TGCGCCAGCAGCTTGGAGGGGCGGCTAGCGGGAGGGCGAGAATACGAGCAGTACTTC CASSLEGRLAGGREYEQYF
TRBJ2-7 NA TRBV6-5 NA TGTGCCAGCAGGTCACCCGGGGGCAGGAACGAGCAGTACTTC CASRSPGGRNEQYF
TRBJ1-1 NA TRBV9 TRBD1 TGTGCCAGCAGCGTACAGACAGGGGCCACTGAAGCTTTCTTT CASSVQTGATEAFF
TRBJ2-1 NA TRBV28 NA TGTGCCAGCAGCCCTCCCTACAATGAGCAGTTCTTC CASSPPYNEQFF
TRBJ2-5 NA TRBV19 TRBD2 TGTGCCAGTAGTACTAGCGGGGGACTCCAAGAGACCCAGTACTTC CASSTSGGLQETQYF
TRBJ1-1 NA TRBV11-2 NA TGTGCCAGCAGCCCAGACATTTGGCCCATGAACACTGAAGCTTTCTTT CASSPDIWPMNTEAFF
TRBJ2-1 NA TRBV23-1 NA TGCGCCAGCAGTCAATCTAGGAGGTTTAGCTACAATGAGCAGTTCTTC CASSQSRRFSYNEQFF
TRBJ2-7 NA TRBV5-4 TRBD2 TGTGCCAGCACCCCGGGGGGGGCCGGCAGGTACGAGCAGTACTTC CASTPGGAGRYEQYF
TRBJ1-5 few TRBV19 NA TGTGCCAGTAGTATGAGCAGGGTGCAGCCCCAGCATTTT CASSMSRVQPQHF
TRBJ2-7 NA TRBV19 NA TGTGCCAGTAGTATGGGGCAGGGGAGCGAGCAGTACTTC CASSMGQGSEQYF
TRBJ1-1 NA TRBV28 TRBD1 TGTGCCAGCAGTCCACGGACAGGGCCTGGCACTGAAGCTTTCTTT CASSPRTGPGTEAFF
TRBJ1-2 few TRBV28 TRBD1 TGTGCCAGCAGATCCTCGACAGGGTACTATGGCTACACCTTC CASRSSTGYYGYTF
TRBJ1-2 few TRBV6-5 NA TGTGCCAGCAGTTATGGGCAGGGCATCAACTATGGCTACACCTTC CASSYGQGINYGYTF
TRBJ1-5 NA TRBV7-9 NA TGTGCCAGCAGCTTAAACGTCCAGCCCCAGCATTTT CASSLNVQPQHF
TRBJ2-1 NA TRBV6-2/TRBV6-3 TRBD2 TGTGCCAGCAGTTACCGAATAGCGGGTGCCCATAGCTCCTACAATGAGCAGTTCTTC CASSYRIAGAHSSYNEQFF
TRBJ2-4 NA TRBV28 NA TGTGCCAGCAGCCAACCAAACATTCAGTACTTC CASSQPNIQYF
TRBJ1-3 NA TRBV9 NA TGTGCCAGCAGCGTAGACTCCAGCGTCTCTGGAAACACCATATATTTT CASSVDSSVSGNTIYF
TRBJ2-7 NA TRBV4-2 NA TGTGCCAGCAGCCAAGATGGGACGGCTAGCTCCTACGAGCAGTACTTC CASSQDGTASSYEQYF
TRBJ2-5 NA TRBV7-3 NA TGTGCCAGCAGCTTAGGTTCAGACAGAGAAGAGACCCAGTACTTC CASSLGSDREETQYF
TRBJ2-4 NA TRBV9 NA TGTGCCAGCAGCGCCCTGGGACTCCGGGGCATTCAGTACTTC CASSALGLRGIQYF
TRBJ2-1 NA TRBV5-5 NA TGTGCCAGCAGCTTTGGGCCAAACAATGAGCAGTTCTTC CASSFGPNNEQFF
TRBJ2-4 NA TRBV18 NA TGTGCCAGCTCACCCGGGAACCCAAAAAACATTCAGTACTTC CASSPGNPKNIQYF
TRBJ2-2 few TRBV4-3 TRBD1 TGCGCCAGCAGTCCCCTTACAGGGGCCTTTTACACCGGGGAGCTGTTTTTT CASSPLTGAFYTGELFF
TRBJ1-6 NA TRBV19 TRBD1 TGTGCCAGGGGACAGAGCTCCTATAATTCACCCCTCCACTTT CARGQSSYNSPLHF
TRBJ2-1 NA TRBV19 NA TGTGCCAGTAGTCCCGCCCGGGGGACAGCCCCCGGGTTCAATGAGCAGTTCTTC CASSPARGTAPGFNEQFF
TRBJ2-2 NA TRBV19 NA TGTGCCAGTAGCCCACAGGGTGGCGGGGAGCTGTTTTTT CASSPQGGGELFF
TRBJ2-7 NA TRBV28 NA TGTGCCAGCACGGCAGGTACCTACGAGCAGTACTTC CASTAGTYEQYF
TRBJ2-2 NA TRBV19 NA TGTGCCAGTAGTAGAACAGGGTCGGTGAACACCGGGGAGCTGTTTTTT CASSRTGSVNTGELFF